The sequence of this TCR beta chain was determined in a study of T-cell reconstitution after alpha-beta-depleted transplantation in children. Unique molecular identifiers were incorporated into the prepared TCRbeta library. TCRdb used MiXCR to reprocess the PCR reads, holding one entry per CDR3 protein. The table has approximately 400,000 distinct CDR3 sequences, about 17% seen once. Points from the study as a whole: By about two months after transplant, alpha-beta T cells reportedly arose from several hundred graft clones that had expanded. At the one-year point after transplant, T-cell counts and TCRbeta diversity were found to come mostly from T cells that had been newly produced.

A word on this clonotype: As yet, its antigen is unknown.

The germline V gene encodes CDR1 SGHVS and CDR2 FNYEAQ. The CDR3 runs to 16 residues. Unmatched junction bases numbered 9, after V lost 7 bases and J lost 0 bases. The V and J genes are TRBV7-6 and TRBJ2-1; 7 nucleotides line up with TRBD1. This sequence originates from a boy under two years old who had a stem cell transplant for Wiskott-Aldrich syndrome, so the T cells may come from the graft donor. Sequenced material: PBMCs, mostly from graft donor cells, taken 360 days after TCRalphabeta/CD19-depleted stem cell transplant. The CDR3, as DNA: TGTGCCAGCAAGGACAGGCCACAGAGCTCCTACAATGAGCAGTTCTTC. This translates into CASKDRPQSSYNEQFF.